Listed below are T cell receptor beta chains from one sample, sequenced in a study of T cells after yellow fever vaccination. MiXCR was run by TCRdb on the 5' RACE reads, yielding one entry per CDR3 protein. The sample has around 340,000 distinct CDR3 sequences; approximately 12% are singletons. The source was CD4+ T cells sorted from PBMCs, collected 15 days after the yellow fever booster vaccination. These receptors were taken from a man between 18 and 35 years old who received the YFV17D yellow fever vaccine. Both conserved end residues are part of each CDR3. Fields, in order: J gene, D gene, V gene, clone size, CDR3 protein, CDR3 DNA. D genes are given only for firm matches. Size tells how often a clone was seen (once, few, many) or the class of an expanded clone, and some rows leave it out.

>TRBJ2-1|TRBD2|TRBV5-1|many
CASSVTSVREQFF
TGCGCCAGCAGCGTGACTAGCGTCCGTGAGCAGTTCTTC
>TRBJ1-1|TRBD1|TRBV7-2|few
CASSSSRDRARAEAFF
TGTGCCAGCAGCTCATCCCGGGACAGGGCGAGGGCTGAAGCTTTCTTT
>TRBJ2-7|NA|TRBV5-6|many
CASSLTGDSYEQYF
TGTGCCAGCAGCTTGACTGGCGATTCCTACGAGCAGTACTTC
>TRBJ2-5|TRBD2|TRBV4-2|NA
CASSYLAGGIETQYF
TGTGCCAGCAGCTACCTTGCGGGGGGCATCGAGACCCAGTACTTC
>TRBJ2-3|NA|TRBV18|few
CASSPLQLTVGTDTQYF
TGTGCCAGCTCACCACTACAATTGACAGTCGGCACAGATACGCAGTATTTT
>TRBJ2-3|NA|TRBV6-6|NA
CATQIPSTDTQYF
TGTGCCACCCAAATCCCGAGCACAGATACGCAGTATTTT
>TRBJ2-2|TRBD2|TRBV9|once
CASSVGTSWTGELFF
TGTGCCAGCAGCGTAGGGACTAGCTGGACCGGGGAGCTGTTTTTT
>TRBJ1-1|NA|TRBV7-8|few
CASSLYDGPNTEAFF
TGTGCCAGCAGCTTATACGACGGACCGAACACTGAAGCTTTCTTT
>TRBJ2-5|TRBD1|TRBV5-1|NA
CASSLGGTGPQETQYF
TGCGCCAGCAGCTTGGGCGGGACAGGCCCCCAAGAGACCCAGTACTTC
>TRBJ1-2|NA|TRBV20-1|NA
CSARRFRTNYGYTF
TGCAGTGCTAGAAGGTTCAGGACTAACTATGGCTACACCTTC
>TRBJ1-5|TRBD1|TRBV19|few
CASSIYGTAFGQPQHF
TGTGCCAGTAGTATCTACGGGACAGCTTTTGGGCAGCCCCAGCATTTT